The clone carrying this T cell receptor beta chain came up a few times. Its antigen is unknown. The data are from a study of regulatory T cells in long-lasting Graves disease. Whole-study findings and limits: Reduced TCR diversity was observed in persistent Graves' patients versus newly diagnosed patients.

Germline values: CDR1 SEHNR, CDR2 FQNEAQ (reference sequence). V was shortened by 2 bases and J by 8 bases, with 13 bases between the two germline ends. The CDR3 is made up of 14 amino acids. Sample time point: newly diagnosed GD, antithyroid drugs for less than 3 months. The TCR library used RNA extracted from PBMCs. Combining iRepertoire HTBI primers with Arm-PCR of CDR3 regions, the authors built TCR beta libraries. TCRdb reprocessed the multiplex PCR reads with MiXCR, giving one entry per CDR3 protein. The sample has hundreds of thousands of distinct CDR3 sequences, 15% to 20% seen once. These sequences were also reported in another study, on T cells in Graves' hyperthyroidism and ophthalmopathy. From that paper: Exclusion of a patient resulted from uncontrolled infection, other autoimmune disease, pregnancy or lactation. The HTBI primer set served for first-round RT-PCR of the TCR CDR3.

The TCR sequence derives from a woman in her forties or fifties with Graves disease. The specimen comprised peripheral blood mononuclear cells (PBMCs), sampled at new diagnosis, from a patient treated with antithyroid drugs. The chain recombines TRBV7-9 with TRBJ2-1; unclear D gene. CDR3 in DNA: TGTGCCAGCAGCTTATACCGCGATAGAGATGAGCAGTTCTTC. Its protein is CASSLYRDRDEQFF.